This TCR beta chain is drawn from a study of CD8 T cells in Susac syndrome. Random hexamers were used to reverse transcribe an amount of roughly 0.5 to 1 ug RNA. TCRdb processed the immunoSEQ multiplex PCR reads anew with MiXCR; each CDR3 protein has one entry. The repertoire holds about 180,000 distinct CDR3 sequences, 90% to 96% seen once, with approximately 0.09% in the top ten. The receptor's source is a human donor with multiple sclerosis. The source material was CD4+ T cells from PBMCs.

CDR3 coding DNA: TGTGCCAGCTCCCTTCGACAGGGGTTGGACGAGCAGTACTTC. Translated: CASSLRQGLDEQYF. J is TRBJ2-7 and V is TRBV18, with 8 bases lining up with TRBD1. Germline CDR1 and CDR2: KGHSH and LQKENI. The V and J ends lost 6 bases and 5 bases, in that order; junction bases with no gene match: 9. This CDR3 comprises 14 residues.